Listed here is a single T cell receptor beta chain. What this receptor recognizes is not known. No quality values exist for individual bases; no much larger clone is one base distant. Preparation of the library involved the immunoSEQ multiplex PCR assay. TCRdb stores this immuneACCESS table with in-frame sequences only. Part of the clones is absent; in the studies checked, under half of the shortfall reflects unresolved V genes, and no reason is known for the rest. The sample has 62,000 or so clones on record, around 87% of them singletons. Just over 5% of the sample rests with the top ten. These data belong to a study of technical replicates of blood from a few donors (dated by TCRdb to about 2017). The germline V gene encodes CDR1 LNHNV and CDR2 YYDKDF (reference sequence). Counted from cysteine to phenylalanine, this CDR3 has 14 amino acids. The CDR3 DNA has 42 bases and is translated from base 1. Trimming costs V 0 bases and J 8 bases, and their ends lie 11 bases apart.

The rearranged segments are TRBV15 and TRBJ2-1, with no confidently assigned D gene. This clonotype originated in a human donor in good health. Some clones in this sample may be carry-over from other donors' samples. The specimen was PBMCs. For the CDR3, the sequence is CATSRDTVLDEQFF. DNA sequence: TGTGCCACCAGCAGAGATACGGTGCTCGATGAGCAGTTCTTC.